These 2 T cell receptor beta chains were all obtained from the same sample, sequenced in a study of lymphopenia after photon versus proton radiotherapy. Data came from immunoSEQ multiplex PCR; TCRdb stores just in-frame clones and leaves some out. The data show about 19,000 clones, about nine tenths seen once. The sequences come from peripheral blood, collected from a patient treated with photon-based radiotherapy. The receptor source for this set is a man between 60 and 70 years old with pancreatic cancer.

J is TRBJ1-3 and V is TRBV18; D is perhaps TRBD1 (5 bases). With 0 bases removed from V and 1 base from J, the gap between germline ends came to 19 bases. The CDR3 runs to 19 residues. Germline V lookup: CDR1 KGHSH, CDR2 LQKENI. As DNA, the CDR3 is TGTGCCAGCTCACCACCACAGACCGGCGGGACCAGGTCTGGAAACACCATATATTTT. Its protein is CASSPPQTGGTRSGNTIYF.

The genes are TRBV15 and TRBJ1-2; 7 bases match TRBD1. Germline V gene data show CDR1 as LNHNV and CDR2 as YYDKDF (reference sequence). The CDR3 totals 16 residues. The V segment lost 2 bases and the J segment 4 bases; nucleotides outside the gene matches: 10. CDR3 nucleotide sequence: TGTGCCACCAGCAGACAACGGACAGGAATTGCCTATGGCTACACCTTC. Residues: CATSRQRTGIAYGYTF.